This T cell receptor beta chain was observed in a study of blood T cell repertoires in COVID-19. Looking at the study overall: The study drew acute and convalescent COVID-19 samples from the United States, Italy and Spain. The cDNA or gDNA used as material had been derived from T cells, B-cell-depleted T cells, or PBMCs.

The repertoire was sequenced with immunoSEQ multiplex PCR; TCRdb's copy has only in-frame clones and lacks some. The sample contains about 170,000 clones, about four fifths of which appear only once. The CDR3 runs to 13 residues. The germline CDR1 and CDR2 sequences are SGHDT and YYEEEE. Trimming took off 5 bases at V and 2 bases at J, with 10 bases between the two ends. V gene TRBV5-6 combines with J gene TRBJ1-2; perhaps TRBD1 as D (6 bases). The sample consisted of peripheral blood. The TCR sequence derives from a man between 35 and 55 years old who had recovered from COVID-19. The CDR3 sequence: CASSPRGNYGYTF. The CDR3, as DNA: TGTGCCAGCAGTCCCAGGGGAAACTATGGCTACACCTTC.